This T cell receptor beta chain emerged from a study of Ad26.COV2.S vaccination and SARS-CoV-2 variants. This table comes from immunoSEQ multiplex PCR, and its TCRdb copy is limited to in-frame clones, with some not included. The sample consists of roughly 500,000 clones, nearly 90% of them appearing once. The length of the CDR3 is 13 residues. The V end lost 6 bases, the J end lost 0 bases, and 6 bases lay between the germline ends. Noted treatment: about 20 received Ad26.COV2.S at low or high dose, single or two shots; about 5 received placebo; per-sample allocation not given. Sampling was performed 63 days after the first vaccine or placebo injection.

Specimen: peripheral blood, collected in a trial of Ad26.COV2.S vaccine versus placebo. The chain is built from TRBV12-3 or TRBV12-4 and TRBJ1-3; weak D call: TRBD1 (5 bases). The sequence was collected from a person aged 18-60 years who received the Ad26.COV2.S COVID-19 vaccine or a placebo. The CDR3 loop reads CASSQGSGNTIYF. The CDR3 DNA reads as TGTGCCAGCAGCCAGGGCTCTGGAAACACCATATATTTT.